This TCR beta chain was profiled in a study of graft-versus-host responses after intestinal transplantation. For the study at large: Among the recipients, transplants were multivisceral, liver-intestinal, or isolated intestinal. Among the recipients, all got anti-thymocyte globulin induction and then tacrolimus and steroids for roughly three years.

The method was immunoSEQ multiplex PCR; TCRdb's version includes in-frame clones alone and lacks a portion of them. This table holds over 65,000 clones, less than 95% found once. The ends lost 4 bases at V and 4 bases at J; junction bases unmatched: 11. Germline V gives CDR1 MGHRA, CDR2 YSYEKL. CDR3 size: 16 residues. For this clone: Its antigen is undetermined.

Study-wide findings and caveats: Elevated graft-versus-host to host-versus-graft clonal ratios in allografts were recorded for patients with graft-donor T cell macrochimerism. GvH clones were identified in recipient marrow, with some first appearing in ileum or blood.

Sequenced here: unstimulated CD8+ T cells sorted from spleen or lymph node cells, sampled before transplant. The clonotype comes from a human donor who was the organ donor for an intestinal transplant. The chain links TRBV4-1 to TRBJ1-2; 8 bases are a match to TRBD1. Written as DNA, the CDR3 is TGCGCCAGCAGCCCCCTGGGGCAGGGGGCCACCTATGGCTACACCTTC. The encoded protein is CASSPLGQGATYGYTF.